Listed below are T cell receptor beta chains from one sample, sequenced in a study of blood T cells in healthy people across ages. TCRdb recomputed calls from the 5' RACE reads with MiXCR, one row per CDR3 protein. This table has 1.6 million or so distinct CDR3 sequences, roughly 30% appearing once. Sequenced material: blood. These receptors all come from a young woman in good health. The CDR3 runs from the conserved cysteine through the conserved F or W. The order of the fields is clone size, V gene, J gene, D gene, CDR3 DNA, CDR3 protein. The D gene is left open where the match is weak. Size is stated for part of the rows, as once, few or many counts, or as a class when the clone is expanded.

>NA|TRBV6-2/TRBV6-3|TRBJ1-5|TRBD1
TGTGCCAGCAGTTACCAAGGACAGGGGGCAGGGGGGAATCAGCCCCAGCATTTT
CASSYQGQGAGGNQPQHF
>NA|TRBV10-3|TRBJ1-2|NA
TGTGCCACCCAGGGCTATTCGACCGATGGCTACACCTTC
CATQGYSTDGYTF
>few|TRBV20-1|TRBJ1-2|NA
TGCAGTGCTAGGGCAGGATCTTCCCTCAACTATGGCTACACCTTC
CSARAGSSLNYGYTF
>NA|TRBV7-3|TRBJ2-1|TRBD1
TGTGCCAGCAGCGGACAACCGGGACAGGGTTACAATGAGCAGTTCTTC
CASSGQPGQGYNEQFF
>NA|TRBV5-1|TRBJ2-3|NA
TGCGCCAGCAGCTTGCGACCCCCTGGGGGCACAGATACGCAGTATTTT
CASSLRPPGGTDTQYF
>few|TRBV4-2|TRBJ1-4|NA
TGTGCCAGCAGCCAAGAATCTCCACCTAATGAAAAACTGTTTTTT
CASSQESPPNEKLFF
>few|TRBV20-1|TRBJ2-5|TRBD2
TGCAGTGCTTCGACTAGCGGGAGTCGCCAAGAGACCCAGTACTTC
CSASTSGSRQETQYF
>NA|TRBV14|TRBJ2-7|NA
TGTGCCAGCAGCCAAGATTACTCTCGCTACGAGCAGTACTTC
CASSQDYSRYEQYF
>NA|TRBV4-2|TRBJ1-2|NA
TGTGCCAGCAGCCAAGATAATGAGGGAATAGGGTATGGCTACACCTTC
CASSQDNEGIGYGYTF
>few|TRBV2|TRBJ2-7|NA
TGTGCCAGCAGCGACAAGGGGATTCGTGAGCAGTACTTC
CASSDKGIREQYF
>NA|TRBV30|TRBJ1-2|NA
TGTGCCTGGTGGGGCAGCTATGGCTACACCTTC
CAWWGSYGYTF
>NA|TRBV5-1|TRBJ2-7|TRBD1
TGCGCCAGCAGCCCACCCCCGGGACAGGGGAAAGTCCACGAGCAGTACTTC
CASSPPPGQGKVHEQYF
>NA|TRBV4-1|TRBJ1-1|NA
TGCGCCAGCAGCCACAACAACTCCCCCGGTGAAGCTTTCTTT
CASSHNNSPGEAFF
>many|TRBV12-3/TRBV12-4|TRBJ2-5|NA
TGTGCCAGCAGTTCAACGACGGAGACCCAGTACTTC
CASSSTTETQYF